Following are 6 T cell receptor beta chains from one sample sequenced in a study of PD-L1 blockade in urothelial cancer. The time point: peripheral blood 6 weeks after treatment start. The data were produced by immunoSEQ multiplex PCR, yet TCRdb's version contains in-frame clones alone and is incomplete. Here the sample spans around 66,000 clones, about nine tenths being singletons. The sample consisted of PBMCs, taken around atezolizumab (anti-PD-L1) treatment. Receptors originate from a man aged 55 to 69 with urothelial cancer.

This sequence joins TRBV4-3 and TRBJ2-2; 8 bases match TRBD2. The germline V gene has CDR1 LGHNA and CDR2 YSLEER. Trimming at V came to 0 bases and at J to 6 bases, leaving 21 bases not matched to a gene. The CDR3 runs to 21 residues. CDR3 DNA sequence: TGCGCCAGCAGCCAAGATTTAACTAGCGGAAGGATAACCAACATTGCCGGGGAGCTGTTTTTT. Translation: CASSQDLTSGRITNIAGELFF.

The chain has TRBV4-2 and TRBJ2-1, with TRBD2 matching over 9 bases. V trimming: 4 bases; J trimming: 1 base; junction bases outside the gene matches: 11. CDR1 LGHNA and CDR2 YNFKEQ come from the germline V gene. The CDR3 has 18 residues. The CDR3 is CASSRTGFAGGSYNEQFF. CDR3 bases: TGTGCCAGCAGCCGAACGGGATTTGCGGGGGGGTCCTACAATGAGCAGTTCTTC.

The CDR3 sequence: CASSLSLSTSGRFYEQYF. The CDR3 DNA follows: TGTGCCAGCAGCCTTAGCCTGTCCACTAGCGGGAGGTTCTACGAGCAGTACTTC. The rearrangement uses TRBV7-2 and TRBJ2-7, with 12 bases lining up with TRBD2. This CDR3 has 18 residues. V lost 5 bases, J lost 3 bases, and 14 bases stayed unmatched. Germline CDR1 SGHTA, CDR2 FQGNSA.

The genes are TRBV6-1 and TRBJ1-5; D call uncertain. This CDR3 comprises 14 residues. The germline V and J ends were trimmed by 2 bases and 6 bases, with 11 bases remaining between them. Germline CDR1 is MNHNS and CDR2 is SASEGT. The CDR3 DNA sequence: TGTGCCAGCAGTGAATTGAGAAATTTTCAGCCCCAGCATTTT. It translates to CASSELRNFQPQHF.

This rearrangement joins TRBV18 to TRBJ2-1; weak D call: TRBD2 (5 bases). The CDR3 loop spans 13 amino acids. Germline-derived CDR1 and CDR2 are KGHSH and LQKENI. With 2 bases removed from V and 5 bases from J, the gap between germline ends came to 7 bases. CDR3 coding DNA: TGTGCCAGCTCACCATTCGGGAACAATGAGCAGTTCTTC. Translating gives CASSPFGNNEQFF.

The V and J genes are TRBV5-1 and TRBJ1-2; TRBD1 aligns across 8 bases. Germline trimming cut 4 bases from V and 7 bases from J; bases unmatched to any gene: 6. The CDR3 totals 13 residues. From germline, CDR1 is SGHRS and CDR2 YFSETQ. The CDR3 region has the DNA TGCGCCAGCAGCCTAGGACAGGGTTCTGGCTACACCTTC. Translating gives CASSLGQGSGYTF.